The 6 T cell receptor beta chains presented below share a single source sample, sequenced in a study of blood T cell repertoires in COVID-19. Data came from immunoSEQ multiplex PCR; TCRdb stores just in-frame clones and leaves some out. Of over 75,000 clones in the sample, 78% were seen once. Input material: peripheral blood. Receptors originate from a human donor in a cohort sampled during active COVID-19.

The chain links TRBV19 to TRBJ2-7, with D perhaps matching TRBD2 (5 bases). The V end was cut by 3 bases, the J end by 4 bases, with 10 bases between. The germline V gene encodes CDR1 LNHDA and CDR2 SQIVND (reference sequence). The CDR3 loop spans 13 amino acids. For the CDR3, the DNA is TGTGCCAGTAGTATTAGAGAGGGATACGAGCAGTACTTC. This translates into CASSIREGYEQYF.

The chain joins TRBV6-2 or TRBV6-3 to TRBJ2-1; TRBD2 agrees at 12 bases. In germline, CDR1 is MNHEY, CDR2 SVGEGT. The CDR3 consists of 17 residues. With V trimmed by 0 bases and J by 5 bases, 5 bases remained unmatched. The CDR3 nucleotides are TGTGCCAGCAGTTACTCGCTAGCGGGAGGGGCGGACAATGAGCAGTTCTTC. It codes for CASSYSLAGGADNEQFF.

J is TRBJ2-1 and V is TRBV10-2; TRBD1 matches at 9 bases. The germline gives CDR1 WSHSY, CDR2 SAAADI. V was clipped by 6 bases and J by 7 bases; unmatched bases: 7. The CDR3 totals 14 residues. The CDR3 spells CASSPGTGINEQFF. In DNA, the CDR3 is TGCGCCAGCAGCCCCGGGACAGGGATTAATGAGCAGTTCTTC.

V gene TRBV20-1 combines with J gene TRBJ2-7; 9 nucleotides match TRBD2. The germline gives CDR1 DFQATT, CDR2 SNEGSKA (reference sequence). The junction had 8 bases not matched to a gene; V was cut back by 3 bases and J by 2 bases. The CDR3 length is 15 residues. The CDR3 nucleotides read TGCAGTGCTAGTCGAGGGCTAGCGGGGCCCTACGAGCAGTACTTC. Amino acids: CSASRGLAGPYEQYF.

The CDR3 loop reads CASSEPLGLAETYEQYV. DNA for the CDR3: TGCGCCAGCAGTGAGCCCTTGGGACTAGCGGAGACCTACGAGCAGTACGTC. The genes are TRBV10-2 and TRBJ2-7; 11 bases map to TRBD2. With 2 bases clipped from V and 2 bases from J, the junction kept 8 bases outside the gene matches. In germline, CDR1 is WSHSY, CDR2 SAAADI. This CDR3 is 17 amino acids long.

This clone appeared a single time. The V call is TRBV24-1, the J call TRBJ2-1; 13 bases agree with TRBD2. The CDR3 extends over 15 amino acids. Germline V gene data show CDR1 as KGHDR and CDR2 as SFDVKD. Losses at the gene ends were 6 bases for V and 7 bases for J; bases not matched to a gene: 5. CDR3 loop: CATSSPGLAGNEQFF. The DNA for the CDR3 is TGTGCCACCAGTTCTCCGGGACTAGCGGGGAATGAGCAGTTCTTC.